Reported below is one T cell receptor beta chain. What this receptor recognizes is not known. One base away there is no much larger clone; base qualities are not given. The time point label of this sample denotes: cells obtained before transplantation from donor or recipient. CD3+CD4+ and CD3+CD8+ populations were FACS-sorted from unstimulated pre-transplant donor and recipient cells taken from spleen or lymph nodes. The data derive from a study of graft-versus-host responses after intestinal transplantation (dated by TCRdb to the early 2020s). About the investigation overall: Multivisceral, liver-intestinal, or isolated intestinal transplants were received by the recipients. Every recipient was given anti-thymocyte globulin induction, followed by about three years of maintenance tacrolimus and steroids. A cohort of 24 intestinal transplant recipients, including one retransplant, was enrolled, and a few patients lacking pretransplant specimens were excluded. Donor T cell macrochimerism was defined as a peak of at least 4% donor T cells among recipient peripheral blood mononuclear cells. To identify alloreactive clones, pre-transplant mixed lymphocyte reaction products were sequenced and then compared with unstimulated pre-transplant donor and recipient T cells. Instead of going to the commercial service, samples from a few later patients were sequenced in-house on an Illumina MiSeq and processed with MiXCR. Graft-versus-host and host-versus-graft alloreactive T cell clones were tracked in the graft, circulation and bone marrow after intestinal transplantation using bulk TCR-beta CDR3 sequencing. The paper as a whole reports these results and caveats: GvH clones turned up in recipient bone marrow, with some appearing earlier in ileal mucosa or blood, a pattern consistent with an intestinal mucosal origin. The relatively low number and heterogeneity of intestinal transplant patients limited the conclusions. Early after transplant, peak levels of circulating GvH clones were found to be associated with declines in HvG clones. In the allografts of patients with donor T cell macrochimerism, GvH to HvG T cell clonal ratios were high.

Receptor libraries were prepared by the immunoSEQ multiplex PCR assay. In most patients, genomic DNA was isolated using the Qiagen DNeasy Blood and Tissue Kit and sent frozen to Adaptive Biotechnologies for TCR sequencing. High-throughput TCR-beta CDR3 sequencing of genomic DNA from most patients was performed by Adaptive Biotechnologies. The source study handled its data this way. TCR sequencing data were retrieved from Adaptive's ImmunoSEQ software for around 20 patients, whereas a few other patients were processed with MiXCR and VDJtools. CD4 versus CD8 sorting errors were corrected by removing sequences found in both subsets at a frequency ratio below 5:1. CDR3 nucleotide sequences shared between donor and recipient were removed because their origin could not be assigned. Alloreactive clones required at least 2-fold expansion over unstimulated cells and minimum CFSE-low frequency of 0.002% (template counts) or 0.001% (read counts). Clones detected in sequenced pre-transplant spleen, lymph node, or MLR CFSE-low populations of the donor or recipient were defined as mappable. The cumulative frequency of alloreactive clones was calculated as a percentage of all sequences, weighted by copy number. TCRdb limited this immuneACCESS table to in-frame rearrangements with V and J called. A share of clones is missing; checked studies link under half to unresolved V genes, and the rest is unexplained. V and J calls and clone size are given by that table; D and trimming were obtained from the DNA. This sample comprises roughly 120,000 clones, 90% of them detected only once. Approximately 0.18% of the sample is held by the ten biggest clonotypes.

V is cut back by 5 bases and J by 0 bases, with 2 bases in the junction unmatched. Sequences SGHTA (CDR1) and FQGNSA (CDR2) are obtained from the germline V gene. The cysteine opens and the phenylalanine closes a CDR3 of 16 amino acids. The DNA shown is the 48-base CDR3, in frame from base 1. This clonotype was obtained from a human donor who received an intestinal transplant. The specimen comprised unstimulated CD4+ T cells sorted from spleen or lymph node cells, sampled before intestinal transplant. The V and J genes are TRBV7-2 and TRBJ2-1; the junction holds 12 bases that match TRBD2. The CDR3 region has the sequence CASSILAGGSYNEQFF. The bases are TGTGCCAGCAGCATACTAGCGGGGGGCTCCTACAATGAGCAGTTCTTC.